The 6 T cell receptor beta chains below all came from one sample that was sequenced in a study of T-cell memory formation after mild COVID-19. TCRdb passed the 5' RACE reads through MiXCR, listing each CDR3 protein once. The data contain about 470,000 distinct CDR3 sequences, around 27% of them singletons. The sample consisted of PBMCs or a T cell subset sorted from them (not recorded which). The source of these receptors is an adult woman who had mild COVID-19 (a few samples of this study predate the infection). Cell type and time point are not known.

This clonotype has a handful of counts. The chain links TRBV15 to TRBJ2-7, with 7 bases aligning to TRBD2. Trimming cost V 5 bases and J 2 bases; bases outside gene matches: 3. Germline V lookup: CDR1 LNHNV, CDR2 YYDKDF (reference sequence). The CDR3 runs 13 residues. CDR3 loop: CATSGRVTYEQYF. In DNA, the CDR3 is TGTGCCACCAGCGGGAGGGTTACCTACGAGCAGTACTTC.

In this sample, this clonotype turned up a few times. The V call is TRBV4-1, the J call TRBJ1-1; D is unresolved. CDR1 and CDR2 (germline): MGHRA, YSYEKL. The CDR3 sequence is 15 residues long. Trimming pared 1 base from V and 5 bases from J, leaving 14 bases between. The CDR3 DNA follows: TGCGCCAGCAGCCAAGCCCGGGCCGACTTGACTGAAGCTTTCTTT. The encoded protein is CASSQARADLTEAFF.

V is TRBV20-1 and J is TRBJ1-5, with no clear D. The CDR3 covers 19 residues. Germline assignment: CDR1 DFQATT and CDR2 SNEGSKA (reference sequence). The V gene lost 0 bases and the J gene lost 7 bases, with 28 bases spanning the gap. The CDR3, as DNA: TGCAGTGCTAGAGATATCTCCAGGAACGAACGCCTGATCGCGCAGCCCCAGCATTTT. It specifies CSARDISRNERLIAQPQHF.

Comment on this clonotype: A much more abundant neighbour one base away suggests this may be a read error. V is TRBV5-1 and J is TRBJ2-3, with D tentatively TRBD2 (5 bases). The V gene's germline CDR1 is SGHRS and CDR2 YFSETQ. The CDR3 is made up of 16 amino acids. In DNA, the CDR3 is TGCGCCAGCAGCCCCCTCCCACAGATGACTAAGGATACGCGGTATTTT. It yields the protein CASSPLPQMTKDTRYF.

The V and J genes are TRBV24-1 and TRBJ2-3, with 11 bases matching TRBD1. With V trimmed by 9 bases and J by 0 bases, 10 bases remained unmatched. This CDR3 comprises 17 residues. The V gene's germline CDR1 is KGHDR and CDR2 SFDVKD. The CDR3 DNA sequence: TGTGCCACCGGCGGAGGACAGGGGGCCTTTAGCACAGATACGCAGTATTTT. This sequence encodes CATGGGQGAFSTDTQYF.

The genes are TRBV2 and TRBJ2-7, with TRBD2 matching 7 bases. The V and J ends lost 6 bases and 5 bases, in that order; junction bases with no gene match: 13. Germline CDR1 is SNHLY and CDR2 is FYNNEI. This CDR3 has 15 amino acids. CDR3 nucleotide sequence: TGTGCCAGCAGAGTCGCGGGGGAGGGAGCCAACGAGCAGTACTTC. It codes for CASRVAGEGANEQYF.